These 28 T cell receptor beta chains originate from one sample sequenced in a study of T cells in Graves' hyperthyroidism and ophthalmopathy. RNA transcripts gave rise to amplified TCR beta CDR3 regions. Primed by the HTBI set, a first-round RT-PCR was run on the TCR CDR3. TCRdb re-called the multiplex PCR reads with MiXCR, one entry per CDR3 protein. The sample shows over 700,000 distinct CDR3 sequences, about 19% of them seen only once. The sample comprised blood. These receptor sequences come from a woman aged 50 to 60 with Graves' hyperthyroidism that later progressed to Graves' ophthalmopathy.

The V gene is TRBV12-5, the J gene TRBJ2-4, with a possible D match to TRBD2 (5 bases). There are 16 residues in the CDR3. Germline CDR1 is LGHNT and CDR2 is FRNRAP. V shed 1 base and J shed 2 bases, with 12 bases lying between them. As DNA, the CDR3 is TGTGCTAGTGGTTTGGCCCCTGAGGGATCCAAAAACATTCAGTACTTC. Its protein is CASGLAPEGSKNIQYF.

Concerning this clonotype: Given a much more abundant clone one base away, this may be a read error. This chain uses TRBV12-3 or TRBV12-4 with TRBJ2-2, with a possible D match to TRBD2 (6 bases). This CDR3 contains 16 residues. CDR3 protein: CASSIPGTPETGELSF. CDR3 bases: TGTGCCAGCAGTATTCCCGGGACTCCGGAAACCGGGGAGCTGTCTTTT.

On this clonotype itself: At one of its ends the junction is not consistent with the germline gene, which may arise from a read error. The genes are TRBV20-1 and TRBJ2-1, with a tentative D call TRBD2 (6 bases). The length of the CDR3 is 13 residues. Germline V gene data show CDR1 as DFQATT and CDR2 as SNEGSKA (reference sequence). The CDR3 DNA sequence: TGCAGTGCTAGGTGGGAGGACCCCAATGATCAGTTCTTC. Translating it yields CSARWEDPNDQFF.

This sequence joins TRBV10-1 and TRBJ2-3; 7 bases align to TRBD2. The CDR3 is 16 amino acids. J gave up 4 bases and V 0 bases, and 7 bases lay outside the gene matches. Germline V CDR1 and CDR2: WNHNN, SYGVQD (reference sequence). The CDR3 reads CASSESWSGRADTQYF. Written as DNA, the CDR3 is TGCGCCAGCAGTGAGTCATGGTCAGGGAGGGCAGATACGCAGTATTTT.

This clonotype was detected ten times or more. The J gene is TRBJ2-7, the V gene TRBV10-2; a possible D gene is TRBD2 (7 bases). V dropped 1 base and J dropped 4 bases, with 17 bases sitting between them. Germline CDR1 WSHSY, CDR2 SAAADI. The CDR3 is made up of 16 amino acids. CDR3 nucleotides: TGCGCCAGCAGTGAGTGGGGGGGCGGGGGAGAATACGAGCAGTACTTC. As protein: CASSEWGGGGEYEQYF.

The chain couples TRBV11-1 to TRBJ2-3; 13 bases are shared with TRBD2. The CDR3 sequence is 18 residues long. CDR1 SGHAT and CDR2 FQDESV come from the germline V gene (reference sequence). V lost 0 bases to trimming and J lost 1 base; unmatched junction nucleotides: 4. CDR3 in amino acids: CASSLAPGLAGGTDTQYF. CDR3 nucleotide sequence: TGTGCCAGCAGCTTAGCGCCCGGACTAGCGGGGGGCACAGATACGCAGTATTTT. The complete variable domain, with remaining parts taken from reference TRBV11-1 and TRBJ2-3, reads EAEVAQSPRYKITEKSQAVAFWCDPISGHATLYWYRQILGQGPELLVQFQDESVVDDSQLPKDRFSAERLKGVDSTLKIQPAELGDSAMYLCASSLAPGLAGGTDTQYFGPGTRLTVL.

There are many counts of this clonotype. This chain links TRBV11-3 with TRBJ2-1; TRBD2 agrees at 9 bases. The V and J ends lost 4 bases and 4 bases, in that order; junction bases with no gene match: 5. CDR3 length: 15 residues. The V gene's germline CDR1 is SGHNT and CDR2 YENEEA. DNA for the CDR3: TGTGCCAGCAGCTCTCAAGCGGGGGGTTACAATGAGCAGTTCTTC. This codes for CASSSQAGGYNEQFF.

This clonotype was counted many times. This chain connects TRBV7-8 to TRBJ1-2; D perhaps matches TRBD1 (5 bases). V dropped 5 bases and J dropped 4 bases, with 17 bases sitting between them. CDR3 length: 15 amino acids. CDR1 is SGHVS and CDR2 is FQNEAQ in the germline V gene. CDR3: CASSRDSGSSYGYTF. CDR3 bases: TGTGCCAGCAGCCGCGACAGTGGTTCGAGCTATGGCTACACCTTC.

This clonotype was counted only a few times. The chain combines TRBV6-1 with TRBJ2-7, with TRBD2 matching over 7 bases. The junction had 5 bases not matched to a gene; V was cut back by 6 bases and J by 3 bases. Germline V gene sequence: CDR1 MNHNS, CDR2 SASEGT. The CDR3 extends over 13 amino acids. DNA for the CDR3: TGTGCCAGCAGCTACGCTAGCGGCTACGAGCAGTACTTC. Its translation is CASSYASGYEQYF.

The sample holds many counts of this clonotype. In DNA form, the CDR3 reads TGCGCCAGCAGGCCGACTACCTCATCGGAGACCCAGTACTTC. This encodes CASRPTTSSETQYF. This rearrangement joins TRBV5-1 to TRBJ2-5; possibly TRBD2 for D (5 bases). The CDR3 has 14 amino acids. V was shortened by 5 bases and J by 5 bases, with 16 bases between the two germline ends. Germline V lookup: CDR1 SGHRS, CDR2 YFSETQ.

As to this clonotype: One end of the junction fails to match germline, which may point to a read error. The chain recombines TRBV7-2 with TRBJ2-5, with D possibly TRBD2 on 7 matching bases. Germline V gene sequence: CDR1 SGHTA, CDR2 FQGNSA. The CDR3 totals 15 residues. The DNA of the CDR3 is TGTGTCAGCAGCTTAGGGGGTGGGGGGGGAGAGACCCAGTACTTC. Protein: CVSSLGGGGGETQYF.

This clonotype was recorded at least ten times. The chain carries TRBV11-1 and TRBJ2-1; D possibly corresponds to TRBD2 (5 bases). Germline lookup yields CDR1 SGHAT and CDR2 FQDESV (reference sequence). This CDR3 has 16 amino acids. Trimming left V 5 bases short and J 4 bases short, with 18 bases between. CDR3 loop: CASSLSRGLSYNEQFF. The CDR3 region has the DNA TGTGCCAGCAGCCTCTCACGTGGACTTTCGTACAATGAGCAGTTCTTC.

This clonotype appeared a few times. The genes are TRBV4-1 and TRBJ2-7; D gene uncertain. Germline assignment: CDR1 MGHRA and CDR2 YSYEKL. The length of the CDR3 is 13 residues. V was shortened by 0 bases and J by 2 bases, with 5 bases between the two germline ends. CDR3 coding DNA: TGCGCCAGCAGCCAAGATGGAGCCTACGAGCAGTACTTC. As protein: CASSQDGAYEQYF.

The chain uses TRBV2 and TRBJ1-4, with a weak D call TRBD1 (6 bases). The V gene's germline CDR1 is SNHLY and CDR2 FYNNEI. The CDR3 runs 14 residues. The V and J ends lost 5 bases and 3 bases respectively, with 10 bases between them. CDR3 sequence: CASSTQGSNEKLFF. The DNA of the CDR3 is TGTGCCAGCAGTACACAGGGATCTAATGAAAAACTGTTTTTT.

This clonotype was counted ten times or more. The chain is built from TRBV2 and TRBJ1-1; TRBD1 might be the D (5 bases). CDR3 length: 16 amino acids. Germline V gene sequence: CDR1 SNHLY, CDR2 FYNNEI. The V gene lost 6 bases and the J gene lost 2 bases, with 19 bases spanning the gap. CDR3 nucleotides: TGTGCCAGCAGCCACCTCCGGCCAGGGCTAAACACTGAAGCTTTCTTT. Translating gives CASSHLRPGLNTEAFF.

This sequence joins TRBV18 and TRBJ1-6; 12 bases are a match to TRBD1. CDR1 is KGHSH, CDR2 LQKENI, per germline. Trimming took 8 bases from V and 6 from J; bases not matched to a gene: 5. The CDR3 sequence is 15 residues long. CDR3 region: CASTGQGAVNSPLHF. The CDR3 DNA reads TGTGCCAGCACGGGACAGGGGGCTGTTAATTCACCCCTCCACTTT.

CDR3 region: CASSIVGRNYGYTF. CDR3 coding DNA: TGTGCCAGTAGTATCGTCGGGAGAAACTATGGCTACACCTTC. The rearrangement joins TRBV19 to TRBJ1-2; D is unresolved. V was shortened by 3 bases and J by 2 bases, with 10 bases between the two germline ends. The CDR3 covers 14 residues. CDR1 LNHDA and CDR2 SQIVND come from the germline V gene (reference sequence).

This clonotype was recorded a few times. J is TRBJ1-5 and V is TRBV12-3 or TRBV12-4, with no clear D. The V end was cut by 1 base, the J end by 6 bases, with 13 bases between. This CDR3 is 15 amino acids long. This chain's CDR3 is CASSLDVGIGQPQHF. DNA for the CDR3: TGTGCCAGCAGTTTAGACGTGGGGATAGGTCAGCCCCAGCATTTT.

This clonotype was counted ten times or more. The chain combines TRBV5-1 with TRBJ2-7; no clear D. There are 13 residues in the CDR3. Looked up from germline, CDR1 is SGHRS and CDR2 is YFSETQ. Trimming took 2 bases from V and 0 from J, leaving 6 bases between them. This CDR3 reads CASSFESSYEQYF. CDR3 coding DNA: TGCGCCAGCAGCTTCGAGAGCTCCTACGAGCAGTACTTC.

This clonotype has more than one count but fewer than ten. The chain is built from TRBV6-1 and TRBJ1-1, with TRBD1 matching over 9 bases. The CDR3 runs to 16 residues. Germline assignment: CDR1 MNHNS and CDR2 SASEGT. V dropped 6 bases and J dropped 0; count of bases not matched to a gene: 8. CDR3 loop: CASSFPGQGLNTEAFF. The CDR3 DNA is TGTGCCAGCAGCTTCCCGGGACAGGGTTTGAACACTGAAGCTTTCTTT.

In this sample, this clonotype turned up many times. This chain links TRBV7-9 with TRBJ2-7; possibly TRBD2 for D (7 bases). The V and J ends lost 7 bases and 6 bases respectively, with 16 bases between them. This CDR3 is 13 amino acids long. The germline V gene encodes CDR1 SEHNR and CDR2 FQNEAQ (reference sequence). CDR3 residues: CASNPLGGLEQYF. The CDR3 DNA sequence: TGTGCCAGCAACCCCCTGGGGGGGCTCGAGCAGTACTTC.

V is TRBV27 and J is TRBJ1-6, with TRBD1 as a possible D gene (5 bases). The V gene lost 1 base and the J gene lost 7 bases, with 14 bases spanning the gap. Germline V gene data show CDR1 as MNHEY and CDR2 as SMNVEV (reference sequence). The CDR3 contains 16 residues. The chain's CDR3 is CASSLFGGSGNSPLHF. The CDR3, as DNA: TGTGCCAGCAGTTTATTTGGGGGTTCGGGAAATTCACCCCTCCACTTT.

The table lists this clonotype with a few counts. A much larger clone sits a single nucleotide away, making a read error possible. The chain carries TRBV12-3 or TRBV12-4 and TRBJ1-5, with a weak D call TRBD1 (6 bases). V lost 0 bases and J lost 3, with 9 bases in between. The CDR3 sequence is 15 residues long. CDR3 amino acids: CASSLAGANNQPQHF. CDR3 in DNA: TGTGCCAGCAGTTTAGCGGGGGCCAACAATCAGCCCCAGCATTTT.

A note on this clonotype: One junction end does not reproduce the germline sequence, and a read error may be involved. In nucleotides, the CDR3 is TGTGCCAGCCTCGACAACGAACCCCAGAGGGTCTTT. Amino acids: CASLDNEPQRVF. The chain links TRBV10-3 to TRBJ1-1; no clear D gene. This CDR3 contains 12 residues. Per the germline V gene, CDR1 is ENHRY and CDR2 is SYGVKD.

This clonotype was observed many times. This chain uses TRBV27 with TRBJ1-5; possibly TRBD1 for D (5 bases). This CDR3 spans 15 amino acids. Germline V gives CDR1 MNHEY, CDR2 SMNVEV (reference sequence). V gave up 2 bases and J gave up 0 bases, with 8 bases separating them. The CDR3 DNA sequence: TGTGCCAGCAGTTTAGAGACAGATAGCAATCAGCCCCAGCATTTT. This sequence encodes CASSLETDSNQPQHF.

J is TRBJ2-3 and V is TRBV7-3, with 9 bases identical to TRBD2. Per the germline V gene, CDR1 is SGHTA and CDR2 is FQGTGA. CDR3 length: 15 amino acids. J was trimmed by 4 bases and V by 9 bases; bases with no gene match: 11. The CDR3 region has the DNA TGTGCCAGTGCCCGGGGAGCGGGGGGTCCAGATACGCAGTATTTT. Protein product: CASARGAGGPDTQYF.

The gene calls are TRBV20-1 and TRBJ2-7; 8 bases line up with TRBD2. In germline, CDR1 is DFQATT, CDR2 SNEGSKA (reference sequence). The CDR3 is made up of 16 amino acids. V trimming: 0 bases; J trimming: 4 bases; junction bases outside the gene matches: 11. CDR3 in DNA: TGCAGTGCTAGAGATCTCGGCGGGGGGCCGTCATACGAGCAGTACTTC. Its translation: CSARDLGGGPSYEQYF.

This chain uses TRBV4-1 with TRBJ2-7; D ambiguous. The CDR3 covers 15 residues. The germline V gene has CDR1 MGHRA and CDR2 YSYEKL. V was cut by 3 bases and J by 2 bases, with 14 bases left in between. This CDR3 is CASSHDSSLTYEQYF. CDR3 nucleotide sequence: TGCGCCAGCAGCCACGACTCCTCTCTGACCTACGAGCAGTACTTC.